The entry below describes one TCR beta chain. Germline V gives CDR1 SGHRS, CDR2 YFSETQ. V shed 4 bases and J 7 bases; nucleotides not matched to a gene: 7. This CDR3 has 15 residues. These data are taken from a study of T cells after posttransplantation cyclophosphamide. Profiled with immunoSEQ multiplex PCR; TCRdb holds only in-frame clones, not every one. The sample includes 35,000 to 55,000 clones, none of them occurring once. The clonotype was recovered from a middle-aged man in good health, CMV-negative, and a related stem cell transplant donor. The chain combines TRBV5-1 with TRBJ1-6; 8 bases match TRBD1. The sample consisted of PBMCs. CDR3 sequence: CASSQGTGENSPLHF. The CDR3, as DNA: TGCGCCAGCAGCCAAGGGACAGGAGAAAATTCACCCCTCCACTTT.